Following are 30 T cell receptor beta chains from one sample sequenced in a study of blood T cells in healthy people across ages. It was with a sample-barcoded 5' primer and a J-beta primer mix that a second PCR of roughly 7 to 11 cycles was run. TCRdb recomputed calls from the 5' RACE reads with MiXCR, one row per CDR3 protein. The data show fewer than 900,000 distinct CDR3 sequences, around 36% seen once. The sample was blood. These receptor sequences come from a man aged 18 to 29 in good health.

In the case of this clonotype: Germline and junction disagree at one end, which may indicate a read error. This chain connects TRBV27 to TRBJ2-1, with 10 bases lining up with TRBD2. The CDR3 has 17 residues. Germline V gene sequence: CDR1 MNHEY, CDR2 SMNVEV (reference sequence). The chain's CDR3 is CASSPLLAGDSYNERFF. Written as DNA, the CDR3 is TGTGCCAGCAGTCCCCTGCTAGCGGGGGACTCCTACAATGAGCGGTTCTTC.

This chain uses TRBV6-2 or TRBV6-3 with TRBJ2-1; D remains unclear. Trimming took off 5 bases at V and 0 bases at J, with 8 bases between the two ends. The CDR3 covers 14 residues. Per the germline V gene, CDR1 is MNHEY and CDR2 is SVGEGT. The chain's CDR3 is CASSRPSSYNEQFF. The CDR3 DNA sequence: TGTGCCAGCAGTCGACCGAGCTCCTACAATGAGCAGTTCTTC.

CDR3 nucleotide sequence: TGTGCCAGCAGCCGAGGGGCGGGAAACACTGAAGCTTTCTTT. This translates into CASSRGAGNTEAFF. V is TRBV7-2 and J is TRBJ1-1; maybe TRBD1 (5 bases). The CDR3 sequence is 14 residues long. Per the germline V gene, CDR1 is SGHTA and CDR2 is FQGNSA. V was pared by 5 bases and J by 2 bases, with 12 bases between.

The chain recombines TRBV4-3 with TRBJ1-4; D gene ambiguous. Germline loops: CDR1 LGHNA, CDR2 YSLEER. The ends were cut back, 0 bases at V and 8 bases at J, with 16 bases in the middle. This CDR3 region has 16 residues. The CDR3 nucleotides are TGCGCCAGCAGCCAAGATGGGGAGGGCATTAGGGAAAAACTGTTTTTT. It is translated as CASSQDGEGIREKLFF.

The chain has TRBV27 and TRBJ2-5, with 7 bases lining up with TRBD1. The CDR3 loop spans 14 amino acids. Germline V gives CDR1 MNHEY, CDR2 SMNVEV (reference sequence). V dropped 3 bases and J dropped 4; count of bases not matched to a gene: 5. The CDR3 bases are TGTGCCAGCAGTTTTTTGGGGACAGTAGAGACCCAGTACTTC. Its protein product is CASSFLGTVETQYF.

The rearrangement links TRBV21-1 to TRBJ1-1; the listed D gene, TRBD1, was not tested against the DNA. TRBV21-1 is annotated as a pseudogene. This CDR3 has 22 amino acids. The DNA for the CDR3 is TGTGCCAGCAGCAAGGTCAGGTTGTCAGGGGGCGCTGAAAAGGGGAATAGCGCTGAAGCTTTCTTT. This codes for CASSKVRLSGGAEKGNSAEAFF.

This clonotype was recorded a few times. The chain uses TRBV6-6 and TRBJ2-1; D perhaps matches TRBD1 (6 bases). Germline lookup yields CDR1 MNHNY and CDR2 SVGAGI (reference sequence). The CDR3 loop spans 14 amino acids. V was shortened by 2 bases and J by 6 bases, with 11 bases between the two germline ends. This CDR3 reads CASSYAIGGNEQFF. The DNA of the CDR3 is TGTGCCAGCAGTTACGCGATAGGGGGCAATGAGCAGTTCTTC.

The chain has TRBV3-1 and TRBJ2-3; D call uncertain. This CDR3 has 13 amino acids. The V gene lost 1 base and the J gene lost 5 bases, with 7 bases spanning the gap. Germline V lookup: CDR1 LGHDT, CDR2 YNNKEL (reference sequence). CDR3 DNA: TGTGCCAGCAGCCAAGTAAGAGGAGATACGCAGTATTTT. Translated, it gives CASSQVRGDTQYF.

This clonotype was seen a handful of times. This chain links TRBV7-8 with TRBJ2-3, with unresolved D. CDR3 size: 11 residues. Germline V gene lookup returns CDR1 SGHVS and CDR2 FQNEAQ. V lost 8 bases, J lost 3 bases, and 6 bases lay in between. CDR3 protein: CASATTDTQYF. CDR3 DNA: TGTGCCAGCGCCACAACAGATACGCAGTATTTT.

This chain links TRBV27 with TRBJ2-1; 8 bases are shared with TRBD2. Germline trimming cut 1 base from V and 0 bases from J; bases unmatched to any gene: 5. This CDR3 comprises 17 residues. Per the germline V gene, CDR1 is MNHEY and CDR2 is SMNVEV (reference sequence). CDR3 sequence: CASSLFPGGDSYNEQFF. CDR3 coding DNA: TGTGCCAGCAGTTTATTCCCGGGAGGGGACTCCTACAATGAGCAGTTCTTC.

A few counts support this clonotype. The chain is built from TRBV4-2 and TRBJ1-2; weak D call: TRBD1 (5 bases). V was cut by 0 bases and J by 5 bases, with 13 bases left in between. This CDR3 region has 15 residues. Germline-derived CDR1 and CDR2 are LGHNA and YNFKEQ. The CDR3 reads CASSQDWGTTYGYTF. The CDR3 nucleotides are TGTGCCAGCAGCCAAGATTGGGGGACGACATATGGCTACACCTTC.

This chain uses TRBV15 with TRBJ1-2; D call uncertain. Trimming stripped 3 bases from V and 3 bases from J, with 11 bases between. Germline-derived CDR1 and CDR2 are LNHNV and YYDKDF (reference sequence). CDR3 length: 14 residues. This chain's CDR3 is CATSSDDRYYGYTF. The CDR3 coding sequence is TGTGCCACCAGCAGTGACGACCGGTACTATGGCTACACCTTC.

The chain recombines TRBV7-9 with TRBJ1-2; TRBD1 matches at 11 bases. The CDR3 covers 16 residues. Germline V gene data show CDR1 as SEHNR and CDR2 as FQNEAQ (reference sequence). The ends lost 4 bases at V and 5 bases at J; junction bases unmatched: 9. The CDR3, as DNA: TGTGCCAGCAGCTCATCTCCGGACAGGGGGCCTTATGGCTACACCTTC. This codes for CASSSSPDRGPYGYTF.

This clonotype showed up just once. The chain has TRBV5-1 and TRBJ1-1; perhaps TRBD1 as D (5 bases). The CDR3 spans 15 residues. Germline lookup yields CDR1 SGHRS and CDR2 YFSETQ. V was shortened by 2 bases and J by 0 bases, with 11 bases between the two germline ends. CDR3 sequence reads: CASSFSRGVNTEAFF. The DNA of the CDR3 is TGCGCCAGCAGCTTCTCTCGGGGGGTGAACACTGAAGCTTTCTTT.

Comment on this clonotype: It may be a read error: a sequence one base away is much more abundant. The chain couples TRBV7-2 to TRBJ2-3, with D perhaps being TRBD1 or TRBD2 (5 bases each). The germline gives CDR1 SGHTA, CDR2 FQGNSA. This CDR3 has 17 amino acids. The V end lost 4 bases, the J end lost 4 bases, and 21 bases lay between the germline ends. The chain's CDR3 is CASSSTLRGDYADTQYF. DNA of the CDR3: TGTGCCAGCAGCTCCACCCTTCGAGGGGATTACGCAGATACGCAGTATTTT.

CDR3 protein: CASSHRLAAHNEQFF. CDR3 in DNA: TGTGCCAGCAGTCACCGACTAGCGGCCCACAATGAGCAGTTCTTC. The rearrangement uses TRBV3-1 and TRBJ2-1; 9 bases agree with TRBD2. The V gene's germline CDR1 is LGHDT and CDR2 YNNKEL (reference sequence). Trimming took 6 bases from V and 5 from J; bases not matched to a gene: 8. The CDR3 sequence is 15 residues long.

This clonotype turned up a few times. The gene calls are TRBV6-2 or TRBV6-3 and TRBJ2-3, with 8 nucleotides matching TRBD2. This CDR3 is 20 amino acids long. CDR1 MNHEY and CDR2 SVGEGT come from the germline V gene. The V gene end was trimmed by 0 bases and the J gene end by 1 base; junction bases not matched to a gene: 15. CDR3 amino acids: CASSYSSRLAGPSRTDTQYF. CDR3 nucleotide sequence: TGTGCCAGCAGTTACTCGAGTAGGCTAGCGGGCCCCTCTCGCACAGATACGCAGTATTTT.

V gene TRBV15 combines with J gene TRBJ2-3; 7 positions agree with TRBD2. Looked up from germline, CDR1 is LNHNV and CDR2 is YYDKDF (reference sequence). With 4 bases clipped from V and 2 bases from J, the junction kept 3 bases outside the gene matches. The CDR3 has 14 amino acids. The CDR3: CATSKGGDTDTQYF. The CDR3 nucleotides read TGTGCCACCAGCAAGGGAGGGGACACAGATACGCAGTATTTT.

The sample holds a few counts of this clonotype. The chain links TRBV20-1 to TRBJ1-1; 7 bases align to TRBD1. Germline CDR1 reads DFQATT; CDR2 reads SNEGSKA (reference sequence). The CDR3 loop spans 13 amino acids. V was clipped by 3 bases and J by 9 bases; unmatched bases: 10. In nucleotides, the CDR3 is TGCAGTGCTAGGGTCGACGGACAGGAGAAAGCTTTCTTT. Translated, it gives CSARVDGQEKAFF.

In this sample, this clonotype turned up many times. This rearrangement joins TRBV6-4 to TRBJ2-3; 9 nucleotides agree with TRBD1. The junction had 12 bases not matched to a gene; V was cut back by 8 bases and J by 0 bases. Germline V lookup: CDR1 MRHNA, CDR2 SNTAGT. The CDR3 loop spans 17 amino acids. In DNA, the CDR3 is TGTGCCAGCCGATGGGACAGGGACTCACCTAGCACAGATACGCAGTATTTT. It codes for CASRWDRDSPSTDTQYF.

This clonotype was seen just once. Possible read error: a much larger clone is one base away. The CDR3 sequence is CASSTQSLPNNEQYF. The DNA of the CDR3 is TGTGCCAGCAGCACCCAATCCCTACCAAACAATGAGCAGTACTTC. J is TRBJ2-5 and V is TRBV7-2; D remains ambiguous. Between the trimmed V and J ends, which lost 5 bases and 11 bases, there was a span of 24 bases. The CDR3 sequence is 15 residues long. Germline CDR1 is SGHTA and CDR2 is FQGNSA.

On this clonotype itself: A read error is possible here, since a much larger clone lies one base away. The genes are TRBV7-6 and TRBJ2-1; D might be TRBD1 or TRBD2, each matching 5 bases. The CDR3 sequence is 15 residues long. CDR1 and CDR2 from the germline V gene are SGHVS and FNYEAQ. Trimming removed 1 base at V and 10 bases at J, with 17 bases between. This chain's CDR3 is CASSLEAFGAYEQFF. CDR3 DNA sequence: TGTGCCAGCAGCTTAGAGGCATTCGGGGCCTACGAGCAGTTCTTC.

This rearrangement joins TRBV20-1 to TRBJ2-7, with D perhaps TRBD2 (5 bases). The closer fit of TRBJ2-5 to the DNA end suggests the J call may be wrong. This CDR3 is 13 amino acids long. CDR1 and CDR2 (germline): DFQATT, SNEGSKA (reference sequence). In nucleotides, the CDR3 is TGCAGTGCTTTCGATAGCGTCCTTGAGACCCAGTACTTC. Translation: CSAFDSVLETQYF.

This clonotype was detected ten times or more. Written as DNA, the CDR3 is TGTGCCAGCAGCTTAGCACGGACCGATTTTACCCGTCGCTCACCCCTCCACTTT. Translating gives CASSLARTDFTRRSPLHF. The genes are TRBV7-2 and TRBJ1-6; D is unclear. The CDR3 loop spans 18 amino acids. Trimming removed 0 bases from V and 10 bases from J, with 22 bases in between. Germline V lookup: CDR1 SGHTA, CDR2 FQGNSA.

This clonotype appeared many times. The chain uses TRBV9 and TRBJ2-7; 7 bases are a match to TRBD1. The CDR3 is 16 residues long. Germline V gene sequence: CDR1 SGDLS, CDR2 YYNGEE. J was trimmed by 4 bases and V by 0 bases; bases with no gene match: 10. The CDR3 region is CASSVGVTGTEYEQYF. CDR3 in DNA: TGTGCCAGCAGCGTAGGAGTCACCGGGACAGAGTACGAGCAGTACTTC.

The table lists this clonotype with many counts. The genes are TRBV27 and TRBJ1-4; D remains ambiguous. Trimming removed 5 bases from V and 3 bases from J, with 19 bases in between. This CDR3 is built from 17 residues. Germline lookup yields CDR1 MNHEY and CDR2 SMNVEV (reference sequence). The CDR3 loop reads CASSPRREGVANEKLFF. The DNA for the CDR3 is TGTGCCAGCAGTCCGCGACGAGAGGGAGTGGCTAATGAAAAACTGTTTTTT.

This clonotype was counted once. Given a much more abundant clone one base away, this may be a read error. This chain uses TRBV12-3 or TRBV12-4 with TRBJ2-3; 8 bases fit TRBD2. CDR3 size: 14 residues. CDR3 nucleotide sequence: TGTGCCAGCAGTTGGGAGACTAGCGCCGATAGGCAGTATTTT. Its translation: CASSWETSADRQYF.

V and J are TRBV29-1 and TRBJ2-1; 7 bases line up with TRBD2. The germline V gene has CDR1 SQVTM and CDR2 ANQGSEA. This CDR3 is 14 amino acids long. V gave up 7 bases and J gave up 4 bases; unmatched junction bases: 10. The CDR3 DNA is TGCAGCGCCGGGAGGACGGGGGGATACAATGAGCAGTTCTTC. Its translation is CSAGRTGGYNEQFF.

The chain couples TRBV28 to TRBJ2-3; D not certain. The CDR3 runs 15 residues. V was clipped by 1 base and J by 2 bases, with 10 bases between them. CDR1 MDHEN and CDR2 SYDVKM come from the germline V gene. CDR3 DNA: TGTGCCAGCAGTTTATCCCAATTTTACACAGATACGCAGTATTTT. This translates into CASSLSQFYTDTQYF.

The chain combines TRBV20-1 with TRBJ1-5; D unclear. Germline V gives CDR1 DFQATT, CDR2 SNEGSKA (reference sequence). The germline V and J ends were trimmed by 6 bases and 3 bases, with 15 bases remaining between them. The CDR3 totals 14 residues. This CDR3 reads CSAHSGHYNQPQHF. Here the CDR3 DNA reads TGCAGTGCCCATTCCGGGCACTACAATCAGCCCCAGCATTTT.